Following are 29 T cell receptor beta chains from one sample sequenced in a study of T cells in Graves' hyperthyroidism and ophthalmopathy. What was amplified from RNA transcripts were TCR beta CDR3 regions. The study used the HTBI primer set for a first-round RT-PCR of the TCR CDR3. MiXCR was run by TCRdb on the multiplex PCR reads, yielding one entry per CDR3 protein. The top ten clones hold about 16% of a sample with some 360,000 distinct CDR3 sequences, less than 20% of them seen once. The sequenced sample consisted of blood. These receptors came from a woman aged 40 to 55 with Graves' ophthalmopathy.

This clonotype was seen at least ten times. The chain recombines TRBV30 with TRBJ1-1; no clear D. CDR1 is GTSNPN and CDR2 is SVGIG in the germline V gene (reference sequence). The length of the CDR3 is 12 residues. V was trimmed by 3 bases and J by 1 base, leaving 6 bases between them. The CDR3 coding sequence is TGTGCCTGGAGGGAGGGGAACACTGAAGCTTTCTTT. Translated, it gives CAWREGNTEAFF.

This clonotype was seen ten or more times. The V call is TRBV25-1, the J call TRBJ1-5, with a weak D call TRBD1 (6 bases). Germline CDR1 MGHDK, CDR2 SYGVNS. This CDR3 spans 16 amino acids. Trimming removed 4 bases at V and 1 base at J, with 14 bases between. The CDR3 protein is CASSGSQGLSNQPQHF. CDR3 sequence (DNA): TGTGCCAGCAGTGGCTCGCAGGGGTTAAGCAATCAGCCCCAGCATTTT.

This clonotype was counted at least ten times. This chain connects TRBV27 to TRBJ2-7, with D unclear. Between the trimmed V and J ends, which lost 0 bases and 1 base, there was a span of 4 bases. Germline CDR1 reads MNHEY; CDR2 reads SMNVEV (reference sequence). The CDR3 runs to 13 residues. As DNA, the CDR3 is TGTGCCAGCAGTTTATCTAGATCCTACGAGCAGTACTTC. Translating it yields CASSLSRSYEQYF.

This clonotype was seen at least ten times. This chain joins TRBV28 and TRBJ1-5; perhaps TRBD1 as D (6 bases). The CDR3 consists of 14 residues. V was pared by 4 bases and J by 10 bases, with 17 bases between. Germline-derived CDR1 and CDR2 are MDHEN and SYDVKM. The CDR3 protein is CASSSDRSREPQHF. As DNA, the CDR3 is TGTGCCAGCAGTTCTGACAGGAGCCGTGAACCCCAGCATTTT.

This clonotype was observed at least ten times. The chain links TRBV5-5 to TRBJ1-3; 7 bases agree with TRBD1. The CDR3 length is 16 residues. Germline values: CDR1 SGHKS, CDR2 YYEKEE (reference sequence). Trimming removed 1 base from V and 0 bases from J; junction bases left unmatched: 4. This chain's CDR3 is CASSLTGATSGNTIYF. The CDR3 bases are TGTGCCAGCAGCTTGACAGGGGCTACCTCTGGAAACACCATATATTTT.

This clonotype was seen repeatedly, ten times or more. The chain has TRBV5-1 and TRBJ2-7; 8 nucleotides match TRBD2. There are 14 residues in the CDR3. Germline assignment: CDR1 SGHRS and CDR2 YFSETQ. The V and J ends lost 4 bases and 4 bases, in that order; junction bases with no gene match: 7. CDR3 DNA sequence: TGCGCCAGCAGCCGAGCGGGAGAACGGTACGAGCAGTACTTC. Residues: CASSRAGERYEQYF.

This clonotype showed up many times. V usage is TRBV5-1 and J usage is TRBJ1-1; D might be TRBD1 (5 bases). V was pared by 6 bases and J by 2 bases, with 17 bases between. The germline gives CDR1 SGHRS, CDR2 YFSETQ. The CDR3 totals 15 residues. The CDR3 region is CASTEGVYSNTEAFF. CDR3 DNA: TGCGCCAGCACAGAAGGGGTATACAGTAACACTGAAGCTTTCTTT.

This clonotype was recorded at least ten times. Written as DNA, the CDR3 is TGTGCCAGCAGCTCAAGGTCTAGAGCGTCCTACGAGCAGTACTTC. This sequence encodes CASSSRSRASYEQYF. J is TRBJ2-7 and V is TRBV13; no clear D gene. Germline V gene data show CDR1 as PRHDT and CDR2 as FYEKMQ (reference sequence). V gave up 4 bases and J gave up 1 base, with 14 bases separating them. The CDR3 spans 15 residues.

This clonotype was seen ten or more times. A clone one base away is much larger, so this may be a read error. J is TRBJ1-1 and V is TRBV7-9; D is uncertain. The ends were cut back, 2 bases at V and 10 bases at J, with 5 bases in the middle. The CDR3 loop spans 10 amino acids. CDR1 is SEHNR, CDR2 FQNEAQ, per germline (reference sequence). CDR3 sequence (DNA): TGTGCCAGCAGCTTATCTGGAGCTTTCTTT. Protein product: CASSLSGAFF.

This clonotype was recorded at least ten times. The chain has TRBV28 and TRBJ1-2; 8 bases align to TRBD1. The CDR3 runs 13 residues. In germline, CDR1 is MDHEN, CDR2 SYDVKM. V dropped 6 bases and J dropped 8; count of bases not matched to a gene: 8. CDR3 region: CASRSGTGGGYTF. The CDR3 region has the DNA TGTGCCAGCAGGTCAGGGACAGGCGGAGGCTACACCTTC.

The sample holds a few counts of this clonotype. V and J are TRBV7-2 and TRBJ2-4; tentatively, D is TRBD1 or TRBD2 (5 bases each). Deletions cut 6 bases from V and 5 bases from J, with 17 bases between. The CDR3 contains 15 residues. The germline V gene encodes CDR1 SGHTA and CDR2 FQGNSA. Here the CDR3 reads CASSRDGKGENIQYF. The CDR3, as DNA: TGTGCCAGCAGTCGGGACGGGAAAGGGGAAAACATTCAGTACTTC.

There are a few counts of this clonotype. The rearrangement uses TRBV6-5 and TRBJ2-5; the D gene could be TRBD1 or TRBD2 (5 bases each). Germline V lookup: CDR1 MNHEY, CDR2 SVGAGI. V was pared by 4 bases and J by 5 bases, with 14 bases between. The CDR3 is 14 amino acids. The CDR3 is CASSSYTGRETQYF. The CDR3 DNA reads TGTGCCAGCAGTTCTTACACGGGACGGGAGACCCAGTACTTC.

This clonotype appeared many times. CDR3 region: CASSLGYRSNTGELFF. Written as DNA, the CDR3 is TGCGCCAGCAGCTTAGGGTACAGGTCAAACACCGGGGAGCTGTTTTTT. The chain recombines TRBV5-1 with TRBJ2-2; TRBD1 is a possible D gene (5 bases). This CDR3 is built from 16 residues. Trimming stripped 2 bases from V and 2 bases from J, with 13 bases between. Germline V gene sequence: CDR1 SGHRS, CDR2 YFSETQ.

The chain is built from TRBV7-2 and TRBJ2-5, with 8 nucleotides matching TRBD1. This CDR3 spans 15 amino acids. V lost 1 base, J lost 5 bases, and 6 bases stayed unmatched. In germline, CDR1 is SGHTA, CDR2 FQGNSA. The CDR3 here is CASSLDRGKTETQYF. CDR3 nucleotides: TGTGCCAGCAGCTTAGACAGGGGGAAGACGGAGACCCAGTACTTC.

The chain recombines TRBV6-2 or TRBV6-3 with TRBJ2-4; 10 positions match TRBD1. From germline, CDR1 is MNHEY and CDR2 SVGEGT. This CDR3 comprises 15 residues. V lost 6 bases, J lost 9 bases, and 11 bases stayed unmatched. The DNA of the CDR3 is TGTGCCAGCAGCCCCGACGACAGGGGGCCTGGCATTCAGTACTTC. It is translated as CASSPDDRGPGIQYF.

The sample holds many counts of this clonotype. The chain couples TRBV6-2 or TRBV6-3 to TRBJ2-7; 10 bases line up with TRBD2. The CDR3 loop spans 17 amino acids. The ends lost 6 bases at V and 4 bases at J; junction bases unmatched: 15. Germline loops: CDR1 MNHEY, CDR2 SVGEGT. CDR3 region: CASRGRPSGSDRYEQYF. In DNA form, the CDR3 reads TGTGCCAGCAGGGGACGGCCTAGCGGGAGTGATAGGTACGAGCAGTACTTC.

This clonotype was picked up many times. The chain employs TRBV30 and TRBJ1-2; D unresolved. The CDR3 is 13 amino acids. Germline V lookup: CDR1 GTSNPN, CDR2 SVGIG (reference sequence). Trimming took off 2 bases at V and 8 bases at J, with 15 bases between the two ends. CDR3 nucleotide sequence: TGTGCCTGGAGTCCGGGGTCTACTTACGGCTACACCTTC. It codes for CAWSPGSTYGYTF.

This clonotype was found many times. The chain combines TRBV5-6 with TRBJ2-2; 13 bases align to TRBD2. Germline V CDR1 and CDR2: SGHDT, YYEEEE. Trimming at V came to 4 bases and at J to 7 bases, leaving 7 bases not matched to a gene. This CDR3 comprises 16 residues. The CDR3 here is CASSHGLAGDHGELFF. The CDR3 DNA follows: TGTGCCAGCAGCCATGGACTAGCGGGAGATCACGGGGAGCTGTTTTTT.

The V gene is TRBV4-2, the J gene TRBJ1-1, with TRBD1 as a possible D gene (6 bases). The CDR3 length is 15 residues. The V end was cut by 1 base, the J end by 0 bases, with 9 bases between. Germline V gene lookup returns CDR1 LGHNA and CDR2 YNFKEQ. DNA of the CDR3: TGTGCCAGCAGCCAAGGCGGGGGCTTGAACACTGAAGCTTTCTTT. Encoded protein: CASSQGGGLNTEAFF.

This clonotype was recorded at least ten times. One end of the junction fails to match germline, which may point to a read error. The rearrangement uses TRBV7-8 and TRBJ2-7; the match to TRBD2 covers 7 bases. Per the germline V gene, CDR1 is SGHVS and CDR2 is FQNEAQ. The CDR3 loop spans 15 amino acids. CDR3 DNA sequence: TGTGCCAGCAGCTTATCCGGCGGGAGCAATGGGGAGCAATACTTC. Its translation: CASSLSGGSNGEQYF. The complete variable domain, with remaining parts taken from reference TRBV7-8 and TRBJ2-7, reads GAGVSQSPRYKVAKRGQDVALRCDPISGHVSLFWYQQALGQGPEFLTYFQNEAQLDKSGLPSDRFFAERPEGSVSTLKIQRTQQEDSAVYLCASSLSGGSNGEQYFGPGTRLTVT.

This clonotype was seen ten or more times. The chain uses TRBV12-5 and TRBJ2-2; D might be TRBD1 (6 bases). Germline CDR1 LGHNT, CDR2 FRNRAP. V lost 1 base and J 3 bases, leaving 15 bases between the germline ends. This CDR3 is 17 amino acids long. The CDR3, as DNA: TGTGCTAGTGGTTTGGCTCGATGGGCAGGGGACACCGGGGAGCTGTTTTTT. This gives the protein CASGLARWAGDTGELFF.

This clonotype was recorded at least ten times. The chain combines TRBV24-1 with TRBJ1-2; weak D call: TRBD1 (5 bases). The germline V and J ends were trimmed by 2 bases and 6 bases, with 18 bases remaining between them. There are 16 residues in the CDR3. Germline-derived CDR1 and CDR2 are KGHDR and SFDVKD. CDR3 bases: TGTGCCACCAGTGATTCGAAGGGACGGTCGTGGGATGGCTACACCTTC. Its protein is CATSDSKGRSWDGYTF.

In regard to this clonotype: A much larger clone lies a single base off, so this may be a read error. The CDR3 sequence is CASRPSRGSVLMDTEALF. In nucleotides, the CDR3 is TGTGCCAGCCGACCAAGCAGGGGCAGTGTATTAATGGACACTGAAGCTCTCTTT. The chain employs TRBV12-3 or TRBV12-4 and TRBJ1-1; D possibly corresponds to TRBD1 (6 bases). There are 18 residues in the CDR3.

This clonotype occurred many times. A much larger clone sits a single nucleotide away, making a read error possible. This chain connects TRBV20-1 to TRBJ2-7; perhaps TRBD2 as D (5 bases). Per germline, CDR1 DFQATT and CDR2 SNEGSKA (reference sequence). V was cut by 5 bases and J by 7 bases, with 21 bases left in between. The CDR3 spans 14 residues. CDR3 sequence reads: CSAADPGGLGEQYF. CDR3 nucleotides: TGCAGTGCTGCGGATCCTGGCGGGCTGGGGGAGCAGTACTTC.

This clonotype was seen repeatedly, ten times or more. V is TRBV19 and J is TRBJ1-1; D remains ambiguous. The CDR3 extends over 12 amino acids. Germline assignment: CDR1 LNHDA and CDR2 SQIVND (reference sequence). V lost 3 bases and J 10 bases, leaving 12 bases between the germline ends. The CDR3 nucleotides are TGTGCCAGTAGTATCGGAGTTGCGGGAGCTTTCTTT. It codes for CASSIGVAGAFF.

The chain carries TRBV5-1 and TRBJ2-7; 8 bases are shared with TRBD1. Germline V lookup: CDR1 SGHRS, CDR2 YFSETQ. V lost 5 bases and J lost 3; bases outside the gene matches: 4. The CDR3 spans 13 residues. The DNA of the CDR3 is TGCGCCAGCAGATTTGGACAGGGCTACGAGCAGTACTTC. Amino acid sequence: CASRFGQGYEQYF. Drawing the rest from reference TRBV5-1 and TRBJ2-7, the complete variable domain is KAGVTQTPRYLIKTRGQQVTLSCSPISGHRSVSWYQQTPGQGLQFLFEYFSETQRNKGNFPGRFSGRQFSNSRSEMNVSTLELGDSALYLCASRFGQGYEQYFGPGTRLTVT.

The chain joins TRBV6-1 to TRBJ2-7; D is uncertain. V was clipped by 2 bases and J by 0 bases, with 5 bases between them. The CDR3 spans 13 residues. Germline CDR1 MNHNS, CDR2 SASEGT. The CDR3 loop is CASSEQSSYEQYF. The CDR3 DNA reads TGTGCCAGCAGTGAACAGTCCTCCTACGAGCAGTACTTC.

This clonotype came up many times. The V and J genes are TRBV15 and TRBJ2-5; D is perhaps TRBD1 (5 bases). CDR3 length equals 14 residues. The V end lost 0 bases, the J end lost 2 bases, and 7 bases lay between the germline ends. Germline V gene lookup returns CDR1 LNHNV and CDR2 YYDKDF (reference sequence). Here the CDR3 DNA reads TGTGCCACCAGCAGAGATACAGGACAAGAGACCCAGTACTTC. Amino acid sequence: CATSRDTGQETQYF.

The CDR3 bases are TGTGCCAGCAGTTACGCTACCTATGGGGAGACCCAGTACTTC. Its protein is CASSYATYGETQYF. V usage is TRBV6-5 and J usage is TRBJ2-5; D call uncertain. From germline, CDR1 is MNHEY and CDR2 SVGAGI. The CDR3 has 14 residues. V lost 2 bases and J lost 5, with 12 bases in between.